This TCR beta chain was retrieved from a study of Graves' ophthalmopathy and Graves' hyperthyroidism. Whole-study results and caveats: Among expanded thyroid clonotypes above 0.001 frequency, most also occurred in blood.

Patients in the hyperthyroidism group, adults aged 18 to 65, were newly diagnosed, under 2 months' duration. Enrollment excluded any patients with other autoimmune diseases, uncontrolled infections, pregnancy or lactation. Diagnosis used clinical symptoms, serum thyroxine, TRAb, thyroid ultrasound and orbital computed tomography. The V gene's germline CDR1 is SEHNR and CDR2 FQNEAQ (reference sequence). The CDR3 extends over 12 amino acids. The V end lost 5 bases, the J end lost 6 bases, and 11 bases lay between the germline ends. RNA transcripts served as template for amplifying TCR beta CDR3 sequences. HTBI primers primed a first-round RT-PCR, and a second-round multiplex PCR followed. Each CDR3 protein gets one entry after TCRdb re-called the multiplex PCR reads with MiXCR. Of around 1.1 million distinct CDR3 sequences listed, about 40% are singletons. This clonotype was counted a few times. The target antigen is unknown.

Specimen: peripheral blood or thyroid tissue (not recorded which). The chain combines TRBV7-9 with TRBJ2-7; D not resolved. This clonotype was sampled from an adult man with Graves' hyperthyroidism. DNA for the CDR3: TGTGCCAGCAGCCCTTTAACTGGCGAGCAGTACTTC. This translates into CASSPLTGEQYF. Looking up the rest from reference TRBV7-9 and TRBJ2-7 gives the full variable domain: DTGVSQNPRHKITKRGQNVTFRCDPISEHNRLYWYRQTLGQGPEFLTYFQNEAQLEKSRLLSDRFSAERPKGSFSTLEIQRTEQGDSAMYLCASSPLTGEQYFGPGTRLTVT.